One T cell receptor (beta chain) is described in this entry. The antigen is not known. The data stem from a study of T cells after yellow fever vaccination. TCRdb reprocessed the 5' RACE reads via MiXCR and lists one record per CDR3 protein. Of some 340,000 distinct CDR3 sequences listed, about 10% were seen once; the top ten hold about 3%. Findings and caveats of the study: Subsequent booster samples again held most clones from primary vaccination (96% CD4, 85% to 90% CD8).

This sequence originates from a man between 18 and 29 years old who received the YFV17D yellow fever vaccine. Sample: CD4+ T cells sorted from PBMCs, taken 45 days after the yellow fever booster vaccination.

The DNA for the CDR3 is TGTGCCAGCAGCGCTTCTGCCGGGGAGCTGTTTTTT. It yields the protein CASSASAGELFF. The J gene is TRBJ2-2, the V gene TRBV9, with unresolved D. Germline-derived CDR1 and CDR2 are SGDLS and YYNGEE. Between the trimmed V and J ends, which lost 3 bases and 6 bases, there was a span of 6 bases. The CDR3 covers 12 residues.